Shown below are 18 T cell receptor beta chains from a single sample sequenced in a study of post-analysis software for immune sequencing data. Study-wide points: Compared with controls, patients had more of roughly five TRBV segments, including TRBV5-6, TRBV5-1 and TRBV20-1.

These TCRs' antigens remain unknown. Sequencing libraries made from TCR beta cDNA carried unique molecular identifiers. From the PCR reads, TCRdb called clonotypes with MiXCR, one entry per CDR3 protein. This table has around 700,000 distinct CDR3 sequences, 55% to 60% appearing once. Sample: blood. The receptors were gathered from a girl aged 2 to 10 with multiple sclerosis.

The V call is TRBV20-1, the J call TRBJ2-3; 8 bases are a match to TRBD1. Germline CDR1 DFQATT, CDR2 SNEGSKA (reference sequence). With 2 bases clipped from V and 7 bases from J, the junction kept 8 bases outside the gene matches. The CDR3 loop spans 14 amino acids. DNA of the CDR3: TGCAGTGCTAGAAGGGCCAGGGGGCGAAATACGCAGTATTTT. Translating gives CSARRARGRNTQYF.

This chain links TRBV29-1 with TRBJ2-1; TRBD2 is a possible D gene (6 bases). The ends were cut back, 6 bases at V and 2 bases at J, with 17 bases in the middle. Germline loops: CDR1 SQVTM, CDR2 ANQGSEA. The CDR3 loop spans 15 amino acids. The CDR3 region has the DNA TGCAGCGTGGCAACCGGGGCGGGGACCTACAATGAGCAGTTCTTC. Its protein is CSVATGAGTYNEQFF.

The chain links TRBV20-1 to TRBJ2-5; 7 nucleotides line up with TRBD2. The CDR3 spans 12 residues. The junction had 1 base not matched to a gene; V was cut back by 1 base and J by 5 bases. Germline V gene sequence: CDR1 DFQATT, CDR2 SNEGSKA (reference sequence). The CDR3: CSARASGETQYF. The CDR3 region has the DNA TGCAGTGCTAGAGCTAGCGGTGAGACCCAGTACTTC.

V and J are TRBV5-1 and TRBJ2-1, with TRBD1 matching 8 bases. This CDR3 is 15 amino acids long. CDR1 SGHRS and CDR2 YFSETQ come from the germline V gene. With V trimmed by 2 bases and J by 8 bases, 9 bases remained unmatched. The DNA of the CDR3 is TGCGCCAGCAGCTTAGGACAGGGAATTCAATATGAGCAGTTCTTC. It encodes CASSLGQGIQYEQFF.

This chain connects TRBV6-5 to TRBJ2-4; D may be TRBD1 (5 bases). The CDR3 contains 16 residues. The germline gives CDR1 MNHEY, CDR2 SVGAGI. V was shortened by 6 bases and J by 1 base, with 16 bases between the two germline ends. This chain's CDR3 is CASRQGHGSAKNIQYF. The CDR3 nucleotides are TGTGCCAGCAGGCAAGGACACGGGTCGGCCAAAAACATTCAGTACTTC.

This clonotype has only a few counts. The CDR3 sequence: CSVARGSGDATQYF. The CDR3, as DNA: TGCAGCGTTGCTCGTGGGTCGGGTGATGCGACCCAGTACTTC. The chain recombines TRBV29-1 with TRBJ2-5; D is unclear. The CDR3 covers 14 residues. The germline V and J ends were trimmed by 4 bases and 7 bases, with 19 bases remaining between them. Germline loops: CDR1 SQVTM, CDR2 ANQGSEA.

This chain connects TRBV12-3 or TRBV12-4 to TRBJ1-2; D is unresolved. The CDR3 has 13 residues. The V gene lost 6 bases and the J gene lost 2 bases, with 10 bases spanning the gap. This CDR3 reads CASSLSGNYGYTF. The DNA for the CDR3 is TGTGCCAGCAGCTTAAGCGGCAACTATGGCTACACCTTC.

The CDR3 loop reads CASSLPGDSYNEQFF. The CDR3 nucleotides read TGTGCCAGCAGCTTACCGGGGGACTCATACAATGAGCAGTTCTTC. The rearrangement joins TRBV7-2 to TRBJ2-1, with D perhaps matching TRBD2 (6 bases). CDR1 and CDR2 (germline): SGHTA, FQGNSA. V dropped 2 bases and J dropped 4 bases, with 12 bases sitting between them. CDR3 size: 15 residues.

This clonotype was seen more than once but under ten times. V is TRBV5-1 and J is TRBJ2-1; maybe TRBD1 (6 bases). The CDR3 contains 15 residues. In germline, CDR1 is SGHRS, CDR2 YFSETQ. V lost 3 bases, J lost 5 bases, and 15 bases lay in between. The CDR3 DNA reads as TGCGCCAGCAGCTCGCCCGGGACACCACACAATGAGCAGTTCTTC. Its translation is CASSSPGTPHNEQFF.

V usage is TRBV12-3 or TRBV12-4 and J usage is TRBJ1-2; D uncertain. Trimming pared 3 bases from V and 7 bases from J, leaving 12 bases between. CDR3 length equals 13 residues. DNA for the CDR3: TGTGCCAGCAGTTTTTTCAACCGGGTTGGCTACACCTTC. Its protein is CASSFFNRVGYTF.

This chain uses TRBV20-1 with TRBJ1-2; the D is unclear. V dropped 1 base and J dropped 3 bases, with 3 bases sitting between them. Germline V CDR1 and CDR2: DFQATT, SNEGSKA (reference sequence). The CDR3 covers 11 residues. The CDR3 DNA sequence: TGCAGTGCTAGAGGTTACTATGGCTACACCTTC. This gives the protein CSARGYYGYTF.

The chain links TRBV7-9 to TRBJ1-2, with TRBD1 identical over 7 bases. The CDR3 totals 15 residues. The germline gives CDR1 SEHNR, CDR2 FQNEAQ (reference sequence). The V segment lost 3 bases and the J segment 3 bases; nucleotides outside the gene matches: 7. The CDR3 sequence is CASSFTGDLYYGYTF. The DNA for the CDR3 is TGTGCCAGCAGCTTTACAGGGGACCTCTACTATGGCTACACCTTC. Together with reference TRBV7-9 and TRBJ1-2, the CDR3 gives the full variable domain: DTGVSQNPRHKITKRGQNVTFRCDPISEHNRLYWYRQTLGQGPEFLTYFQNEAQLEKSRLLSDRFSAERPKGSFSTLEIQRTEQGDSAMYLCASSFTGDLYYGYTFGSGTRLTVV.

V and J are TRBV20-1 and TRBJ2-7; 7 positions match TRBD2. From germline, CDR1 is DFQATT and CDR2 SNEGSKA (reference sequence). The CDR3 extends over 14 amino acids. J was trimmed by 3 bases and V by 2 bases; bases with no gene match: 7. In DNA form, the CDR3 reads TGCAGTGCTAGAACGGCTAGCGGTATCTACGAGCAGTACTTC. Protein sequence: CSARTASGIYEQYF.

This clonotype appeared a few times. This sequence joins TRBV5-6 and TRBJ2-1, with D possibly TRBD1 on 5 matching bases. This CDR3 is 15 amino acids long. Germline CDR1 SGHDT, CDR2 YYEEEE. The germline V and J ends were trimmed by 1 base and 9 bases, with 17 bases remaining between them. CDR3 residues: CASSLLQGQMSEQFF. The CDR3, as DNA: TGTGCCAGCAGCTTGCTCCAGGGCCAGATGAGTGAGCAGTTCTTC.

The chain joins TRBV24-1 to TRBJ2-3; D remains ambiguous. V was pared by 4 bases and J by 5 bases, with 6 bases between. The CDR3 has 12 amino acids. In germline, CDR1 is KGHDR, CDR2 SFDVKD. DNA for the CDR3: TGTGCCACCAGTGACCTCAGAGATACGCAGTATTTT. This gives the protein CATSDLRDTQYF.

The V gene is TRBV5-1, the J gene TRBJ2-4, with 7 bases matching TRBD1. This CDR3 has 14 amino acids. Germline CDR1 and CDR2: SGHRS and YFSETQ. The V gene end was trimmed by 4 bases and the J gene end by 2 bases; junction bases not matched to a gene: 3. Here the CDR3 reads CASSLTGTKNIQYF. The CDR3 nucleotides are TGCGCCAGCAGCCTGACAGGGACCAAAAACATTCAGTACTTC.

The chain is built from TRBV12-3 or TRBV12-4 and TRBJ2-3; D may correspond to TRBD1 or TRBD2 (5 bases each). V was shortened by 5 bases and J by 0 bases, with 18 bases between the two germline ends. This CDR3 is built from 17 residues. The CDR3 DNA reads TGTGCCAGCAGTCCAGGGACGCGTTCGAGCAGCACAGATACGCAGTATTTT. Amino acids: CASSPGTRSSSTDTQYF.

The V call is TRBV12-3 or TRBV12-4, the J call TRBJ2-4; TRBD1 matches at 8 bases. The CDR3 covers 15 residues. V dropped 5 bases and J dropped 1; count of bases not matched to a gene: 4. The CDR3 DNA sequence: TGTGCCAGCAGTAAAAGGACAGGGGCCAAAAACATTCAGTACTTC. Amino acids: CASSKRTGAKNIQYF.